Presented here are 23 T cell receptor beta chains from one specimen sequenced in a study of blood T cell repertoires in COVID-19. Produced via immunoSEQ multiplex PCR; TCRdb's table is partial and in-frame only. Of fewer than 350,000 clones listed, approximately 90% are singletons. The sample consisted of PBMCs or T cells enriched from blood (not recorded which). The receptors were gathered from a woman in her forties who had recovered from COVID-19.

The chain has TRBV24-1 and TRBJ2-1; 7 nucleotides line up with TRBD1. The J segment lost 8 bases and the V segment lost 2 bases, leaving 14 bases of the junction unmatched. The germline gives CDR1 KGHDR, CDR2 SFDVKD. The CDR3 length is 17 residues. CDR3 in amino acids: CATSDSSGTDTPDEQFF. DNA for the CDR3: TGTGCCACCAGTGATTCCTCCGGGACAGATACCCCTGATGAGCAGTTCTTC.

Points on this clone: The same CDR3 also results from other DNA sequences found in this sample. V and J are TRBV27 and TRBJ2-3; TRBD2 agrees at 7 bases. The CDR3 loop spans 13 amino acids. Germline CDR1 MNHEY, CDR2 SMNVEV (reference sequence). V trimming: 2 bases; J trimming: 4 bases; junction bases outside the gene matches: 0. The CDR3 protein is CASSLAGADTQYF. The DNA of the CDR3 is TGTGCCAGCAGTTTAGCGGGAGCAGATACGCAGTATTTT.

This chain uses TRBV6-1 with TRBJ1-2, with 8 bases fitting TRBD1. Germline assignment: CDR1 MNHNS and CDR2 SASEGT. This CDR3 is built from 16 residues. V lost 0 bases, J lost 4 bases, and 7 bases stayed unmatched. CDR3: CASSEANAGGSYGYTF. The CDR3 DNA follows: TGTGCCAGCAGTGAAGCGAACGCAGGGGGCAGCTATGGCTACACCTTC.

The chain joins TRBV28 to TRBJ1-5, with D unclear. The V gene's germline CDR1 is MDHEN and CDR2 SYDVKM. The CDR3 is made up of 11 amino acids. DNA for the CDR3: TGTGCAACGGGTCCTTATCAGCCCCAGCATTTT. Translating it yields CATGPYQPQHF.

The chain uses TRBV12-5 and TRBJ2-1; a weak D match, TRBD2 (6 bases). This CDR3 has 16 amino acids. CDR1 is LGHNT, CDR2 FRNRAP, per germline. With 2 bases removed from V and 0 bases from J, the gap between germline ends came to 11 bases. Here the CDR3 reads CASGLWRGSSYNEQFF. CDR3 DNA sequence: TGTGCTAGTGGTTTGTGGAGGGGAAGCTCCTACAATGAGCAGTTCTTC.

The chain couples TRBV4-3 to TRBJ2-5; the match to TRBD2 covers 8 bases. The CDR3 contains 18 residues. Germline CDR1 is LGHNA and CDR2 is YSLEER. Unmatched junction bases numbered 10, after V lost 0 bases and J lost 1 base. The CDR3: CASSQDPARGAPQETQYF. The CDR3 DNA is TGCGCCAGCAGCCAAGACCCGGCGCGGGGGGCCCCCCAAGAGACCCAGTACTTC.

This chain connects TRBV3-1 (or the pseudogene TRBV3-2) to TRBJ2-2; no clear D gene. With 1 base removed from V and 4 bases from J, the gap between germline ends came to 7 bases. This CDR3 region has 14 residues. Germline values: CDR1 LGHDT, CDR2 YNNKEL (reference sequence). The CDR3 region has the DNA TGTGCCAGCAGCCAAGCCCACATCACCGGGGAGCTGTTTTTT. Amino acid sequence: CASSQAHITGELFF.

V is TRBV7-2 and J is TRBJ1-2; tentative D call: TRBD1 (6 bases). The CDR3 loop spans 18 amino acids. Germline V gene data show CDR1 as SGHTA and CDR2 as FQGNSA. V was trimmed by 5 bases and J by 1 base, leaving 23 bases between them. The CDR3 coding sequence is TGTGCCAGCAGCCCTAATCCCGCAGGGGCCTCGAATAACTATGGCTACACCTTC. The encoded protein is CASSPNPAGASNNYGYTF.

V usage is TRBV24-1 and J usage is TRBJ2-1, with 10 bases aligning to TRBD1. J was trimmed by 15 bases and V by 4 bases; bases with no gene match: 11. Germline CDR1 and CDR2: KGHDR and SFDVKD. The CDR3 is 14 residues long. Here the CDR3 DNA reads TGTGCCACCAGTGACCTCGGGGACAGGGGTCGGTGGTTCTTC. This sequence encodes CATSDLGDRGRWFF.

The chain combines TRBV21-1 with TRBJ2-1; the table assigns TRBD2, which was not confirmed against the DNA. TRBV21-1 is a pseudogene locus. The CDR3 extends over 14 amino acids. CDR3 DNA: TGTGCCAGCAGCTCTCGGACTAGTTGCAATGAGCAGTTCTTC. It translates to CASSSRTSCNEQFF.

V gene TRBV28 combines with J gene TRBJ2-3; weak D call: TRBD2 (6 bases). The CDR3 covers 15 residues. V dropped 3 bases and J dropped 4 bases, with 14 bases sitting between them. In germline, CDR1 is MDHEN, CDR2 SYDVKM. The chain's CDR3 is CASSLMGGRADTQYF. The DNA of the CDR3 is TGTGCCAGCAGTTTGATGGGGGGACGTGCAGATACGCAGTATTTT.

This rearrangement joins TRBV7-2 to TRBJ2-7; no firm D call. Germline loops: CDR1 SGHTA, CDR2 FQGNSA. This CDR3 spans 16 amino acids. Trimming stripped 5 bases from V and 2 bases from J, with 19 bases between. The CDR3 DNA sequence: TGTGCCAGCAGCCCCCCGGCCAGCGTACAACCCTACGAGCAGTACTTC. It is translated as CASSPPASVQPYEQYF.

V is TRBV28 and J is TRBJ1-6; no clear D gene. The germline V and J ends were trimmed by 3 bases and 4 bases, with 7 bases remaining between them. Germline V gives CDR1 MDHEN, CDR2 SYDVKM. The CDR3 covers 14 residues. CDR3 nucleotides: TGTGCCAGCAGTTTGGTTAGATATAATTCACCCCTCCACTTT. Residues: CASSLVRYNSPLHF.

The chain couples TRBV7-9 to TRBJ2-7; the match to TRBD2 covers 12 bases. After removal of 6 bases from V and 4 bases from J, the junction contained 1 base not matched to a gene. Germline lookup yields CDR1 SEHNR and CDR2 FQNEAQ (reference sequence). This CDR3 has 13 residues. The CDR3 coding sequence is TGTGCCAGCAGGACTAGCGGGAGTTACGAGCAGTACTTC. This sequence encodes CASRTSGSYEQYF.

The gene calls are TRBV28 and TRBJ1-2, with 8 bases lining up with TRBD1. The trim removed 2 bases at V and 4 bases at J, leaving 3 bases unmatched. In germline, CDR1 is MDHEN, CDR2 SYDVKM. The CDR3 is 14 amino acids. The CDR3: CASSLTGGSYGYTF. As DNA, the CDR3 is TGTGCCAGCAGTTTAACAGGGGGGAGCTATGGCTACACCTTC.

The J gene is TRBJ2-5, the V gene TRBV2; 10 positions match TRBD2. Per germline, CDR1 SNHLY and CDR2 FYNNEI. This CDR3 comprises 16 residues. V shed 6 bases and J 1 base; nucleotides not matched to a gene: 8. The CDR3 protein is CASRKLLAGAQETQYF. CDR3 DNA sequence: TGTGCCAGCAGGAAGCTTCTAGCGGGAGCCCAAGAGACCCAGTACTTC. Based on the CDR3 plus reference TRBV2 and TRBJ2-5, the full variable domain is EPEVTQTPSHQVTQMGQEVILRCVPISNHLYFYWYRQILGQKVEFLVSFYNNEISEKSEIFDDQFSVERPDGSNFTLKIRSTKLEDSAMYFCASRKLLAGAQETQYFGPGTRLLVL.

The CDR3 nucleotides are TGTGCCAGCAAGGGACTACGAGATACGCAGTATTTT. Translation: CASKGLRDTQYF. V gene TRBV2 combines with J gene TRBJ2-3, with 7 bases matching TRBD2. Germline assignment: CDR1 SNHLY and CDR2 FYNNEI. With 7 bases clipped from V and 5 bases from J, the junction kept 3 bases outside the gene matches. The CDR3 consists of 12 residues.

The chain joins TRBV2 to TRBJ2-3, with D possibly matching TRBD2 (6 bases). The CDR3 extends over 12 amino acids. CDR1 SNHLY and CDR2 FYNNEI come from the germline V gene. Deletions cut 8 bases from V and 5 bases from J, with 11 bases between. CDR3 sequence (DNA): TGTGCCAGCCGGGGGAGCGGAGATACGCAGTATTTT. It encodes CASRGSGDTQYF.

The rearrangement joins TRBV19 to TRBJ2-1, with 13 bases fitting TRBD2. Germline CDR1 and CDR2: LNHDA and SQIVND (reference sequence). The CDR3 consists of 15 residues. Germline trimming cut 6 bases from V and 4 bases from J; bases unmatched to any gene: 3. The CDR3 DNA reads TGTGCCAGTAGCCCGACTAGCGGGGGGTACAATGAGCAGTTCTTC. This encodes CASSPTSGGYNEQFF. The variable domain in full, completed from reference TRBV19 and TRBJ2-1, reads DGGITQSPKYLFRKEGQNVTLSCEQNLNHDAMYWYRQDPGQGLRLIYYSQIVNDFQKGDIAEGYSVSREKKESFPLTVTSAQKNPTAFYLCASSPTSGGYNEQFFGPGTRLTVL.

The chain uses TRBV20-1 and TRBJ2-7; 11 nucleotides line up with TRBD2. V was pared by 3 bases and J by 4 bases, with 11 bases of the junction left unmatched. CDR1 and CDR2 from the germline V gene are DFQATT and SNEGSKA (reference sequence). The CDR3 is made up of 16 amino acids. The CDR3 region has the DNA TGCAGTGCTAGTATAACTAGCGGGAGTCTTGGTTACGAGCAGTACTTC. Its translation: CSASITSGSLGYEQYF.

The V gene is TRBV6-6, the J gene TRBJ2-1, with a tentative D call TRBD2 (6 bases). With 7 bases removed from V and 4 bases from J, the gap between germline ends came to 11 bases. CDR1 is MNHNY and CDR2 is SVGAGI in the germline V gene (reference sequence). This CDR3 contains 13 residues. The CDR3 DNA reads TGTGCCAGCACCAACCGGGGGTACAATGAGCAGTTCTTC. This codes for CASTNRGYNEQFF.

The chain carries TRBV6-5 and TRBJ1-1; TRBD1 matches at 7 bases. The CDR3 contains 13 residues. V shed 6 bases, J shed 6 bases, and the junction held 7 bases outside the gene matches. The germline CDR1 and CDR2 sequences are MNHEY and SVGAGI. CDR3 residues: CASRRQGVAEAFF. The CDR3 DNA sequence: TGTGCCAGCAGGAGACAGGGCGTAGCTGAAGCTTTCTTT.

This sequence joins TRBV7-2 and TRBJ2-2; 8 bases map to TRBD2. CDR1 and CDR2 from the germline V gene are SGHTA and FQGNSA. The junction had 7 bases not matched to a gene; V was cut back by 1 base and J by 6 bases. CDR3 size: 16 residues. The CDR3 region has the DNA TGTGCCAGCAGCTTAGATCCGACTAGCGTGGCCGGGGAGCTGTTTTTT. Translating gives CASSLDPTSVAGELFF.